These 27 T cell receptor beta chains were sequenced from one sample in a study of identical twins. MiXCR, applied by TCRdb to the 5' RACE reads, yields one record per CDR3 protein. The top ten clones hold approximately 3.7% of a sample with about 260,000 distinct CDR3 sequences, around 7% of them seen once. The same specimen was also included in a second study, on yellow fever vaccine responses in identical twins.

Sequencing used memory (CD45RO+) T cells sorted from blood. The receptor source for this set is a woman aged 18-29 years in good health.

Here the CDR3 DNA reads TGTGCCAGCAGCACGCCTGTTGCTGCAGGCCAAGAGACCCAGTACTTC. It specifies CASSTPVAAGQETQYF. The V and J genes are TRBV6-1 and TRBJ2-5; no reliable D call. Germline V gene data show CDR1 as MNHNS and CDR2 as SASEGT. The CDR3 totals 16 residues. With 6 bases removed from V and 1 base from J, the gap between germline ends came to 18 bases.

This clonotype came up a few times. This sequence joins TRBV15 and TRBJ2-1; 11 bases agree with TRBD2. Germline assignment: CDR1 LNHNV and CDR2 YYDKDF (reference sequence). V shed 0 bases, J shed 2 bases, and the junction held 9 bases outside the gene matches. This CDR3 is built from 19 residues. The CDR3 sequence: CATSRDIGSSGRTYNEQFF. The CDR3 DNA sequence: TGTGCCACCAGCAGAGATATTGGGTCTAGCGGGAGGACCTACAATGAGCAGTTCTTC.

At least ten counts were recorded for this clonotype. V and J are TRBV12-3 or TRBV12-4 and TRBJ1-2; D gene ambiguous. The V end was cut by 3 bases, the J end by 4 bases, with 12 bases between. The length of the CDR3 is 14 residues. CDR3 loop: CASSFKGLSYGYTF. CDR3 coding DNA: TGTGCCAGCAGTTTTAAGGGTTTGAGCTATGGCTACACCTTC.

This clonotype has at least ten counts. This rearrangement joins TRBV7-2 to TRBJ1-1; weak D call: TRBD1 (5 bases). The germline CDR1 and CDR2 sequences are SGHTA and FQGNSA. Trimming cost V 5 bases and J 0 bases, with 13 bases left between them. The CDR3 runs to 15 residues. The DNA of the CDR3 is TGTGCCAGCAGCGGACAATGGGGTCTGAACACTGAAGCTTTCTTT. It specifies CASSGQWGLNTEAFF. The whole variable domain, filled in from reference TRBV7-2 and TRBJ1-1, reads GAGVSQSPSNKVTEKGKDVELRCDPISGHTALYWYRQSLGQGLEFLIYFQGNSAPDKSGLPSDRFSAERTGGSVSTLTIQRTQQEDSAVYLCASSGQWGLNTEAFFGQGTRLTVV.

The rearrangement uses TRBV7-7 and TRBJ2-5; D may be TRBD1 (8 bases). Per germline, CDR1 SSHAT and CDR2 FNYEAQ (reference sequence). Trimming took off 3 bases at V and 5 bases at J, with 16 bases between the two ends. This CDR3 region has 15 residues. CDR3 residues: CASSLGDRGGETQYF. Here the CDR3 DNA reads TGTGCCAGCAGCTTGGGTGACAGGGGAGGGGAGACCCAGTACTTC.

The table lists this clonotype with many counts. The gene calls are TRBV20-1 and TRBJ1-5; a weak D match, TRBD1 (5 bases). This CDR3 has 13 residues. The V and J ends lost 6 bases and 2 bases respectively, with 11 bases between them. CDR1 and CDR2 from the germline V gene are DFQATT and SNEGSKA (reference sequence). CDR3 in amino acids: CSAKEQGNQPQHF. CDR3 in DNA: TGCAGTGCGAAAGAACAGGGCAATCAGCCCCAGCATTTT.

This clonotype was observed a handful of times. V usage is TRBV20-1 and J usage is TRBJ1-5; 8 positions match TRBD1. The CDR3 is 13 residues long. The junction had 4 bases not matched to a gene; V was cut back by 3 bases and J by 6 bases. In germline, CDR1 is DFQATT, CDR2 SNEGSKA (reference sequence). This chain's CDR3 is CSARDREGQPQHF. The CDR3 DNA follows: TGCAGTGCTAGGGACAGGGAGGGTCAGCCCCAGCATTTT.

This clonotype turned up a few times. The rearrangement links TRBV4-2 to TRBJ1-1; D call uncertain. The V end was cut by 0 bases, the J end by 8 bases, with 7 bases between. There are 12 residues in the CDR3. CDR1 is LGHNA and CDR2 is YNFKEQ in the germline V gene. CDR3 in amino acids: CASSQDTPEAFF. CDR3 in DNA: TGTGCCAGCAGCCAAGATACCCCCGAAGCTTTCTTT.

This clonotype was counted many times. The J gene is TRBJ2-1, the V gene TRBV5-1, with 9 bases fitting TRBD2. CDR1 SGHRS and CDR2 YFSETQ come from the germline V gene. The CDR3 is 17 residues long. The ends lost 4 bases at V and 8 bases at J; junction bases unmatched: 16. The chain's CDR3 is CASSLTSGSFRGDEQFF. The CDR3 nucleotides read TGCGCCAGCAGCCTGACTAGCGGTTCCTTTAGAGGCGATGAGCAGTTCTTC. The full variable domain, its missing parts supplied by reference TRBV5-1 and TRBJ2-1, is KAGVTQTPRYLIKTRGQQVTLSCSPISGHRSVSWYQQTPGQGLQFLFEYFSETQRNKGNFPGRFSGRQFSNSRSEMNVSTLELGDSALYLCASSLTSGSFRGDEQFFGPGTRLTVL.

This clonotype appeared a few times. The J gene is TRBJ1-1, the V gene TRBV19; unclear D gene. Trimming stripped 3 bases from V and 4 bases from J, with 9 bases between. The V gene's germline CDR1 is LNHDA and CDR2 SQIVND (reference sequence). There are 13 residues in the CDR3. The CDR3 loop is CASSMTRLTEAFF. The CDR3 nucleotides are TGTGCCAGTAGTATGACAAGACTCACTGAAGCTTTCTTT.

This clonotype was counted at least ten times. CDR3 loop: CASSETASGANVLTF. CDR3 DNA: TGTGCCAGCAGTGAGACAGCCTCTGGGGCCAACGTCCTGACTTTC. The V call is TRBV6-1, the J call TRBJ2-6; possible D gene TRBD1, 5 bases. The V end was cut by 3 bases, the J end by 0 bases, with 6 bases between. The CDR3 is 15 residues long. Germline V gene data show CDR1 as MNHNS and CDR2 as SASEGT.

This clonotype came up a few times. The V and J genes are TRBV20-1 and TRBJ2-7; 7 bases align to TRBD1. The V and J ends lost 8 bases and 7 bases, in that order; junction bases with no gene match: 14. The CDR3 is 13 residues long. Germline CDR1 is DFQATT and CDR2 is SNEGSKA (reference sequence). CDR3 in amino acids: CSFKQGSGWEQYF. DNA of the CDR3: TGCAGTTTTAAACAGGGGTCGGGCTGGGAGCAGTACTTC.

J is TRBJ2-7 and V is TRBV3-1, with 9 nucleotides matching TRBD1. This CDR3 region has 15 residues. The J segment lost 4 bases and the V segment lost 0 bases, leaving 4 bases of the junction unmatched. Germline loops: CDR1 LGHDT, CDR2 YNNKEL (reference sequence). The CDR3 here is CASSQDPGQGYEQYF. The CDR3 nucleotides read TGTGCCAGCAGCCAAGATCCCGGACAGGGGTACGAGCAGTACTTC.

This clonotype was observed at least ten times. The chain links TRBV12-3 or TRBV12-4 to TRBJ2-5; D not resolved. The CDR3 is 13 residues long. With 6 bases removed from V and 1 base from J, the gap between germline ends came to 9 bases. CDR3 in DNA: TGTGCCAGCAGCCTCGGGTCCCAAGAGACCCAGTACTTC. It yields the protein CASSLGSQETQYF.

The chain recombines TRBV7-9 with TRBJ2-1; 8 nucleotides line up with TRBD2. After removal of 2 bases from V and 3 bases from J, the junction contained 9 bases not matched to a gene. Per germline, CDR1 SEHNR and CDR2 FQNEAQ (reference sequence). This CDR3 contains 17 residues. As DNA, the CDR3 is TGTGCCAGCAGCTTACAGGGGACGGGAGGGAACTACAATGAGCAGTTCTTC. Amino acid sequence: CASSLQGTGGNYNEQFF.

This clonotype has ten or more counts. This chain connects TRBV20-1 to TRBJ2-3, with 12 bases identical to TRBD2. The CDR3 covers 15 residues. CDR1 and CDR2 from the germline V gene are DFQATT and SNEGSKA (reference sequence). J was trimmed by 5 bases and V by 2 bases; bases with no gene match: 5. The CDR3 here is CSARSTSGSLDTQYF. The DNA of the CDR3 is TGCAGTGCTAGATCGACTAGCGGGAGTTTAGATACGCAGTATTTT.

This clonotype was seen ten or more times. V usage is TRBV3-1 and J usage is TRBJ1-5, with 8 bases identical to TRBD1. The CDR3 totals 15 residues. V was pared by 1 base and J by 3 bases, with 2 bases of the junction left unmatched. Germline V gene lookup returns CDR1 LGHDT and CDR2 YNNKEL (reference sequence). The CDR3 DNA follows: TGTGCCAGCAGCCAAGCGGACAGGGACAATCAGCCCCAGCATTTT. Translated: CASSQADRDNQPQHF.

This clonotype was observed many times. The rearrangement uses TRBV10-1 and TRBJ2-1; 12 nucleotides align to TRBD2. Germline V gene lookup returns CDR1 WNHNN and CDR2 SYGVQD (reference sequence). This CDR3 spans 15 amino acids. Trimming at V came to 5 bases and at J to 8 bases, leaving 7 bases not matched to a gene. CDR3 sequence reads: CASSSGTSGLDEQFF. The CDR3 region has the DNA TGCGCCAGCAGTTCCGGGACTAGCGGGCTGGATGAGCAGTTCTTC.

The sample holds a few counts of this clonotype. The genes are TRBV11-2 and TRBJ2-2; 7 bases fit TRBD1. V lost 5 bases to trimming and J lost 4 bases; unmatched junction nucleotides: 13. This CDR3 has 17 residues. From germline, CDR1 is SGHAT and CDR2 FQNNGV. The CDR3 bases are TGTGCCAGCAGCCCGGACAGGCCTATTGTGGGCACCGGGGAGCTGTTTTTT. It yields the protein CASSPDRPIVGTGELFF.

J is TRBJ1-2 and V is TRBV7-6; weak D call: TRBD1 (5 bases). V was trimmed by 4 bases and J by 8 bases, leaving 14 bases between them. CDR3 length: 13 amino acids. The germline gives CDR1 SGHVS, CDR2 FNYEAQ. DNA of the CDR3: TGTGCCAGCAGCTCAACAGGAGTCGGCGGCTACACCTTC. Translated: CASSSTGVGGYTF.

This chain links TRBV7-8 with TRBJ2-5, with TRBD1 matching over 10 bases. The ends lost 5 bases at V and 4 bases at J; junction bases unmatched: 4. Germline CDR1 SGHVS, CDR2 FQNEAQ. CDR3 size: 14 residues. The CDR3 region is CASSGRDRGETQYF. The CDR3 coding sequence is TGTGCCAGCAGCGGGAGGGACAGGGGAGAGACCCAGTACTTC.

This clonotype was seen at least ten times. The V call is TRBV5-1, the J call TRBJ2-5; D gene uncertain. Trimming pared 1 base from V and 4 bases from J, leaving 11 bases between. CDR1 is SGHRS, CDR2 YFSETQ, per germline. CDR3 length equals 14 residues. The CDR3 DNA reads as TGCGCCAGCAGCTTGCGGTCGACGGGAGAGACCCAGTACTTC. Residues: CASSLRSTGETQYF.

This chain uses TRBV27 with TRBJ1-5; 11 positions agree with TRBD1. The CDR3 length is 16 residues. Germline V lookup: CDR1 MNHEY, CDR2 SMNVEV (reference sequence). The V gene end was trimmed by 8 bases and the J gene end by 0 bases; junction bases not matched to a gene: 6. The CDR3 reads CASGTGGFYSNQPQHF. CDR3 in DNA: TGTGCCAGCGGGACAGGGGGTTTTTATAGCAATCAGCCCCAGCATTTT.

This clonotype was picked up a small number of times. The chain is built from TRBV10-1 and TRBJ2-5, with a tentative D call TRBD2 (6 bases). CDR1 and CDR2 from the germline V gene are WNHNN and SYGVQD (reference sequence). The CDR3 length is 15 residues. The ends were cut back, 4 bases at V and 1 base at J, with 13 bases in the middle. As DNA, the CDR3 is TGCGCCAGCAGTGCCCTGGCGGGACCCCAAGAGACCCAGTACTTC. It codes for CASSALAGPQETQYF.

This chain joins TRBV5-1 and TRBJ2-2; tentative D call: TRBD1 (7 bases). V gave up 2 bases and J gave up 2 bases, with 13 bases separating them. Germline V gene lookup returns CDR1 SGHRS and CDR2 YFSETQ. The CDR3 totals 16 residues. The CDR3 reads CASSFARGVNTGELFF. The CDR3 bases are TGCGCCAGCAGCTTTGCCAGGGGGGTTAACACCGGGGAGCTGTTTTTT.

This clonotype was picked up a small number of times. V gene TRBV27 combines with J gene TRBJ2-1, with D possibly TRBD1 on 6 matching bases. CDR1 is MNHEY and CDR2 is SMNVEV in the germline V gene (reference sequence). V was cut by 2 bases and J by 7 bases, with 12 bases left in between. The CDR3 spans 14 residues. Here the CDR3 reads CASSLLQGRNEQFF. The CDR3 coding sequence is TGTGCCAGCAGTTTACTACAGGGTAGAAATGAGCAGTTCTTC.

This clonotype occurred many times. This sequence joins TRBV27 and TRBJ2-5; 13 bases agree with TRBD2. Germline CDR1 and CDR2: MNHEY and SMNVEV (reference sequence). Germline trimming cut 6 bases from V and 4 bases from J; bases unmatched to any gene: 8. This CDR3 contains 16 residues. CDR3 DNA sequence: TGTGCCAGCAGGGGACTAGCGGGGAAGTATCGAGAGACCCAGTACTTC. Protein sequence: CASRGLAGKYRETQYF.